Below are 31 T cell receptor beta chains sequenced from a single sample in a study of OX40 agonist ivuxolimab in advanced cancers. The method was immunoSEQ multiplex PCR; TCRdb's version includes in-frame clones alone and lacks a portion of them. The sample consists of around 40,000 clones, more than 75% of them appearing once. The sample here was CD4+ or CD8+ T cells sorted from blood, taken in a trial of the OX40 agonist ivuxolimab. These receptors were obtained from an adult with an advanced solid tumor such as melanoma, head and neck, liver or kidney cancer.

The chain couples TRBV5-6 to TRBJ2-1; tentative D call: TRBD1 (5 bases). Germline CDR1 and CDR2: SGHDT and YYEEEE. This CDR3 has 15 amino acids. The V gene lost 2 bases and the J gene lost 4 bases, with 13 bases spanning the gap. CDR3 in amino acids: CASSLWGRAYNEQFF. DNA for the CDR3: TGTGCCAGCAGCTTATGGGGCAGGGCTTACAATGAGCAGTTCTTC.

This rearrangement joins TRBV30 to TRBJ2-2; no definite D call. The CDR3 extends over 13 amino acids. CDR1 and CDR2 (germline): GTSNPN, SVGIG (reference sequence). The V and J ends lost 2 bases and 4 bases respectively, with 8 bases between them. The CDR3 reads CAWSKVRTGELFF. Written as DNA, the CDR3 is TGTGCCTGGAGTAAGGTACGCACCGGGGAGCTGTTTTTT.

With regard to this clone: One end of the junction is discordant with germline, which a read error may explain. The V call is TRBV28, the J call TRBJ1-5; 7 bases are shared with TRBD1. The CDR3 has 12 residues. CDR1 and CDR2 from the germline V gene are MDHEN and SYDVKM. The CDR3 bases are TGTGCCAGCAGTTTCCGACAGGGACGATGGTTTTTT. Translation gives CASSFRQGRWFF.

The genes are TRBV7-9 and TRBJ2-7; 13 bases align to TRBD2. The CDR3 runs 19 residues. In germline, CDR1 is SEHNR, CDR2 FQNEAQ (reference sequence). V lost 2 bases, J lost 0 bases, and 10 bases stayed unmatched. The CDR3 loop reads CASSLTGTSGIRGSYEQYF. CDR3 nucleotide sequence: TGTGCCAGCAGCTTAACCGGGACTAGCGGGATCCGGGGCTCCTACGAGCAGTACTTC.

The chain combines TRBV30 with TRBJ2-5, with 7 nucleotides matching TRBD1. In germline, CDR1 is GTSNPN, CDR2 SVGIG (reference sequence). This CDR3 contains 14 residues. Trimming removed 1 base from V and 2 bases from J; junction bases left unmatched: 4. As DNA, the CDR3 is TGTGCCTGGAGTGCTCCGGGACAGCAAGAGACCCAGTACTTC. Protein: CAWSAPGQQETQYF. Based on the CDR3 plus reference TRBV30 and TRBJ2-5, the full variable domain is SQTIHQWPATLVQPVGSPLSLECTVEGTSNPNLYWYRQAAGRGLQLLFYSVGIGQISSEVPQNLSASRPQDRQFILSSKKLLLSDSGFYLCAWSAPGQQETQYFGPGTRLLVL.

This clone is medium-sized within its sample. This chain uses TRBV19 with TRBJ1-5, with D unclear. The CDR3 totals 10 residues. The V end was cut by 5 bases, the J end by 5 bases, with 1 base between. Germline CDR1 LNHDA, CDR2 SQIVND (reference sequence). As DNA, the CDR3 is TGTGCCAGTAGTTATCAGCCCCAGCATTTT. Translating it yields CASSYQPQHF.

The rearrangement joins TRBV4-2 to TRBJ1-2; D is unclear. Germline V lookup: CDR1 LGHNA, CDR2 YNFKEQ. The V end was cut by 0 bases, the J end by 4 bases, with 18 bases between. The CDR3 runs to 17 residues. CDR3: CASSQDRRRSPGYGYTF. The CDR3 DNA follows: TGTGCCAGCAGCCAAGATAGGCGGAGGTCTCCTGGCTATGGCTACACCTTC.

This clone was detected only a few times. The rearrangement joins TRBV5-1 to TRBJ1-3; D is uncertain. Germline CDR1 and CDR2: SGHRS and YFSETQ. The length of the CDR3 is 15 residues. V lost 0 bases to trimming and J lost 0 bases, with 7 bases between them. The CDR3 coding sequence is TGCGCCAGCAGCTTGGGGACCACCTCTGGAAACACCATATATTTT. Its protein is CASSLGTTSGNTIYF.

The chain is built from TRBV19 and TRBJ1-1; 7 bases are shared with TRBD1. V was clipped by 6 bases and J by 3 bases; unmatched bases: 4. The CDR3 loop spans 13 amino acids. Germline CDR1 LNHDA, CDR2 SQIVND (reference sequence). CDR3 sequence (DNA): TGTGCCAGTAGCCGAGGACAGGACACTGAAGCTTTCTTT. It codes for CASSRGQDTEAFF.

J is TRBJ2-3 and V is TRBV11-3; maybe TRBD2 (6 bases). Germline V gene data show CDR1 as SGHNT and CDR2 as YENEEA. The CDR3 is 15 residues long. Between the trimmed V and J ends, which lost 5 bases and 1 base, there was a span of 13 bases. CDR3 residues: CASSAGTGGTDTQYF. DNA for the CDR3: TGTGCCAGCAGCGCCGGTACGGGAGGCACAGATACGCAGTATTTT.

The rearrangement links TRBV6-1 to TRBJ2-1; TRBD2 is a possible D gene (6 bases). The V gene's germline CDR1 is MNHNS and CDR2 SASEGT. CDR3 length equals 16 residues. V lost 1 base to trimming and J lost 8 bases, with 18 bases between them. The DNA for the CDR3 is TGTGCCAGCAGTGAAGACCCGGGAGTATCACTCGATGAGCAGTTCTTC. As protein: CASSEDPGVSLDEQFF.

The rearrangement joins TRBV11-3 to TRBJ1-1; maybe TRBD1 (5 bases). Germline CDR1 is SGHNT and CDR2 is YENEEA. V dropped 0 bases and J dropped 5 bases, with 16 bases sitting between them. This CDR3 comprises 16 residues. Written as DNA, the CDR3 is TGTGCCAGCAGCTTAGATCTGAGGACACAGACAACTGAAGCTTTCTTT. It specifies CASSLDLRTQTTEAFF.

This chain links TRBV9 with TRBJ2-1, with D maybe TRBD2 (7 bases). The germline V gene encodes CDR1 SGDLS and CDR2 YYNGEE. Trimming removed 0 bases at V and 3 bases at J, with 25 bases between. This CDR3 spans 20 amino acids. The CDR3 DNA reads TGTGCCAGCAGCGTAGGGGGGGCGGGAGCCTATTGGAGTGGCTACAATGAGCAGTTCTTC. Translated: CASSVGGAGAYWSGYNEQFF.

The chain carries TRBV11-2 and TRBJ1-1; D perhaps matches TRBD1 (6 bases). Germline loops: CDR1 SGHAT, CDR2 FQNNGV. The CDR3 has 14 residues. V was clipped by 7 bases and J by 4 bases, with 16 bases between them. The CDR3 DNA sequence: TGTGCCAGCACGAGGGTAAGGGGGAGCACTGAAGCTTTCTTT. Translated, it gives CASTRVRGSTEAFF.

The count of this clone is one. The rearrangement joins TRBV28 to TRBJ1-2; D call uncertain. Germline V gene data show CDR1 as MDHEN and CDR2 as SYDVKM. CDR3 size: 13 residues. V was clipped by 5 bases and J by 6 bases, with 13 bases between them. The CDR3: CASSPPLNDGYTF. The CDR3 DNA is TGTGCCAGCAGTCCGCCATTAAACGATGGCTACACCTTC.

The chain carries TRBV28 and TRBJ1-3; 7 positions match TRBD1. The junction had 6 bases not matched to a gene; V was cut back by 6 bases and J by 4 bases. The germline CDR1 and CDR2 sequences are MDHEN and SYDVKM. The CDR3 is 14 residues long. CDR3 protein: CASRLGGAGNTIYF. In DNA form, the CDR3 reads TGTGCCAGCAGATTAGGGGGCGCGGGAAACACCATATATTTT.

This clone was observed a few times. J is TRBJ2-7 and V is TRBV11-3, with D tentatively TRBD2 (5 bases). Trimming took off 4 bases at V and 3 bases at J, with 16 bases between the two ends. Germline V gives CDR1 SGHNT, CDR2 YENEEA. The CDR3 is 15 amino acids. The CDR3 nucleotides are TGTGCCAGCAGCTCTCCCTCTTTTAGCGACTACGAGCAGTACTTC. Its protein is CASSSPSFSDYEQYF.

The rearrangement joins TRBV28 to TRBJ2-7; D gene ambiguous. CDR1 MDHEN and CDR2 SYDVKM come from the germline V gene. There are 11 residues in the CDR3. Trimming pared 4 bases from V and 5 bases from J, leaving 6 bases between. The CDR3 sequence: CASSYNHEQYF. CDR3 nucleotide sequence: TGTGCCAGCAGTTATAACCACGAGCAGTACTTC.

The gene calls are TRBV5-6 and TRBJ1-1; D ambiguous. Germline V gene data show CDR1 as SGHDT and CDR2 as YYEEEE. V lost 2 bases, J lost 3 bases, and 11 bases lay in between. The CDR3 is 14 residues long. The CDR3 nucleotides read TGTGCCAGCAGCTTCAGGACCGGCTACACTGAAGCTTTCTTT. This gives the protein CASSFRTGYTEAFF. Based on the CDR3 plus reference TRBV5-6 and TRBJ1-1, the full variable domain is DAGVTQSPTHLIKTRGQQVTLRCSPKSGHDTVSWYQQALGQGPQFIFQYYEEEERQRGNFPDRFSGHQFPNYSSELNVNALLLGDSALYLCASSFRTGYTEAFFGQGTRLTVV.

This clone is a singleton in its sample. V gene TRBV2 combines with J gene TRBJ1-5, with D possibly matching TRBD1 (5 bases). The CDR3 has 15 residues. Germline lookup yields CDR1 SNHLY and CDR2 FYNNEI. V lost 8 bases and J lost 0, with 14 bases in between. CDR3 nucleotides: TGTGCCAGCGGTCGGGGGGATTATAGCAATCAGCCCCAGCATTTT. This translates into CASGRGDYSNQPQHF.

The chain links TRBV11-3 to TRBJ2-3, with TRBD2 identical over 8 bases. The CDR3 is made up of 15 amino acids. CDR1 and CDR2 from the germline V gene are SGHNT and YENEEA. V lost 5 bases and J lost 6; bases outside the gene matches: 10. CDR3: CASSTRLARQDTQYF. The CDR3 DNA sequence: TGTGCCAGCAGCACGAGACTAGCGAGACAGGATACGCAGTATTTT.

The chain joins TRBV5-6 to TRBJ1-6, with 7 bases identical to TRBD1. Unmatched junction bases numbered 6, after V lost 3 bases and J lost 9 bases. The length of the CDR3 is 14 residues. Germline-derived CDR1 and CDR2 are SGHDT and YYEEEE. The CDR3 DNA follows: TGTGCCAGCAGCTCTGGGACAGACGGTTCACCCCTCCACTTT. This translates into CASSSGTDGSPLHF.

On this clone itself: Other DNA sequences of this sample code for an identical CDR3. V is TRBV11-3 and J is TRBJ1-2; D unclear. This CDR3 is built from 12 residues. Germline V lookup: CDR1 SGHNT, CDR2 YENEEA. Trimming took 1 base from V and 3 from J, leaving 3 bases between them. Here the CDR3 reads CASSLGDYGYTF. CDR3 nucleotide sequence: TGTGCCAGCAGCTTAGGGGACTATGGCTACACCTTC.

V gene TRBV6-6 combines with J gene TRBJ1-5; unclear D gene. The CDR3 runs 12 residues. The germline V gene encodes CDR1 MNHNY and CDR2 SVGAGI (reference sequence). V lost 5 bases to trimming and J lost 5 bases, with 7 bases between them. CDR3 DNA sequence: TGTGCCAGCAGTGGGCCTTATCAGCCCCAGCATTTT. Its protein product is CASSGPYQPQHF.

This rearrangement joins TRBV5-1 to TRBJ2-5, with D perhaps TRBD2 (5 bases). The ends were cut back, 7 bases at V and 5 bases at J, with 18 bases in the middle. The germline CDR1 and CDR2 sequences are SGHRS and YFSETQ. The CDR3 length is 14 residues. The CDR3 bases are TGCGCCAGCGGCCCCCCCCGGGGTCCGGAGACCCAGTACTTC. It is translated as CASGPPRGPETQYF.

The V and J genes are TRBV4-2 and TRBJ2-7; 8 bases map to TRBD2. In germline, CDR1 is LGHNA, CDR2 YNFKEQ. V lost 4 bases to trimming and J lost 3 bases; unmatched junction nucleotides: 8. The CDR3 contains 15 residues. CDR3 region: CASSLEAAGVYEQYF. The CDR3 region has the DNA TGTGCCAGCAGCCTAGAGGCAGCGGGGGTCTACGAGCAGTACTTC.

The chain has TRBV20-1 and TRBJ2-7; unclear D gene. CDR1 and CDR2 (germline): DFQATT, SNEGSKA (reference sequence). This CDR3 is 11 amino acids long. Trimming cost V 2 bases and J 4 bases, with 6 bases left between them. Here the CDR3 DNA reads TGCAGTGCTAGATCCTTATACGAGCAGTACTTC. Translation: CSARSLYEQYF.

V is TRBV7-3 and J is TRBJ2-1, with 7 bases matching TRBD2. The CDR3 sequence is 17 residues long. Germline V gene data show CDR1 as SGHTA and CDR2 as FQGTGA. V dropped 4 bases and J dropped 0; count of bases not matched to a gene: 9. The DNA of the CDR3 is TGTGCCAGCAGCTCCGCCCCTCGCGGGGGCTCCTACAATGAGCAGTTCTTC. Translated: CASSSAPRGGSYNEQFF.

This chain links TRBV5-6 with TRBJ1-3; D possibly corresponds to TRBD1 (6 bases). The germline V gene has CDR1 SGHDT and CDR2 YYEEEE. Trimming shortened V by 5 bases and J by 0 bases, and 9 bases separated the two germline ends. The CDR3 spans 14 residues. For the CDR3, the DNA is TGTGCCAGCAGGTGGGGACACTCTGGAAACACCATATATTTT. It translates to CASRWGHSGNTIYF. Combining the CDR3 with reference TRBV5-6 and TRBJ1-3 gives the whole variable domain DAGVTQSPTHLIKTRGQQVTLRCSPKSGHDTVSWYQQALGQGPQFIFQYYEEEERQRGNFPDRFSGHQFPNYSSELNVNALLLGDSALYLCASRWGHSGNTIYFGEGSWLTVV.

The chain joins TRBV7-2 to TRBJ1-2; 8 nucleotides agree with TRBD1. Per the germline V gene, CDR1 is SGHTA and CDR2 is FQGNSA. Germline trimming cut 7 bases from V and 1 base from J; bases unmatched to any gene: 11. The CDR3 contains 16 residues. DNA for the CDR3: TGTGCCAGCATCCAGCTGGACAGGGCCCGTAACTATGGCTACACCTTC. It is translated as CASIQLDRARNYGYTF.

The rearrangement links TRBV30 to TRBJ1-4; a weak D match, TRBD1 (5 bases). CDR1 and CDR2 from the germline V gene are GTSNPN and SVGIG (reference sequence). Trimming took 4 bases from V and 6 from J, leaving 15 bases between them. The CDR3 spans 14 residues. The CDR3 here is CAWNHRLLDEKLFF. Written as DNA, the CDR3 is TGTGCCTGGAACCACAGGCTACTAGATGAAAAACTGTTTTTT.